This TCR beta chain was captured by sequencing in a study of control samples from healthy donors and cancer patients. The germline V and J ends were trimmed by 4 bases and 6 bases, with 14 bases remaining between them. The CDR3 has 14 residues. CDR1 and CDR2 from the germline V gene are SGHRS and YFSETQ. Assay used: immunoSEQ multiplex PCR; TCRdb lists only in-frame clones, some missing. The table has approximately 220,000 clones, about 95% seen once; the top ten hold about 1.6%. Sequencing was performed on blood. The TCR comes from a man aged 50 or older in good health. The rearrangement uses TRBV5-1 and TRBJ1-5; D is possibly TRBD1 (6 bases). The CDR3 nucleotides read TGCGCCAGCAGCCCAGGGGAAGGTTTTCAGCCCCAGCATTTT. It specifies CASSPGEGFQPQHF.